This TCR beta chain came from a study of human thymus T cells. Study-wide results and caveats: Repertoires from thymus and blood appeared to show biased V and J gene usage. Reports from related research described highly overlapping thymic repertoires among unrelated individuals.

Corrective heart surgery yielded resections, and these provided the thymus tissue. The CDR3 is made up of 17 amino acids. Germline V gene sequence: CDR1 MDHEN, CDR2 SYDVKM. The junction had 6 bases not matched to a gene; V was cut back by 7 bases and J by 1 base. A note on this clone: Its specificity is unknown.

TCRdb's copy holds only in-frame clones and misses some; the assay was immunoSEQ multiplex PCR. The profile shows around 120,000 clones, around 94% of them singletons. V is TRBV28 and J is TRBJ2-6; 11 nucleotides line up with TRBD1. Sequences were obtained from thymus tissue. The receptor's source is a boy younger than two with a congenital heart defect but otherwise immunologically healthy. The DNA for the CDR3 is TGTGCCAGCACCGGTGGGGACAGGGGGTCTGGGGCCAACGTCCTGACTTTC. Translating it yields CASTGGDRGSGANVLTF.